Below, one T cell receptor (beta chain) is given with its context. This table comes from immunoSEQ multiplex PCR, and its TCRdb copy is limited to in-frame clones, with some not included. The sample carries approximately 140,000 clones, just over 85% recorded once. The data were taken from a study of blood T cell repertoires in COVID-19. Trimming removed 4 bases from V and 8 bases from J; junction bases left unmatched: 5. Per germline, CDR1 PRHDT and CDR2 FYEKMQ (reference sequence). The CDR3 is 14 amino acids. The genes are TRBV13 and TRBJ1-6; TRBD1 matches at 7 bases. The sample consisted of peripheral blood. The sequence was obtained from a man in his sixties or seventies with acute or convalescent COVID-19. Here the CDR3 reads CASSYRDRDSPLHF. Here the CDR3 DNA reads TGTGCCAGCAGCTACCGGGACAGAGATTCACCCCTCCACTTT. Based on the CDR3 plus reference TRBV13 and TRBJ1-6, the full variable domain is AAGVIQSPRHLIKEKRETATLKCYPIPRHDTVYWYQQGPGQDPQFLISFYEKMQSDKGSIPDRFSAQQFSDYHSELNMSSLELGDSALYFCASSYRDRDSPLHFGNGTRLTVT.